This T cell receptor (beta chain) was observed in a study of somatic mutations in cytotoxic T cells in rheumatoid arthritis. As for this clone: Its specificity is unknown.

Clones were read by immunoSEQ multiplex PCR, and TCRdb kept only the in-frame ones, dropping some. The sample yields tens of thousands of clones, around four fifths seen once. Study conclusions and caveats: Within 8 of 65 patients, the single biggest CD8+ clone made up more than 20% of CD8+ cells. Unknown were the antigen targets of the expanded CD8+ clones. Clonality of CD8+ T cells, which was compared between rheumatoid arthritis patients and age-matched healthy controls, did not differ significantly.

The J segment lost 4 bases and the V segment lost 3 bases, leaving 9 bases of the junction unmatched. The CDR3 consists of 16 residues. Germline V gene data show CDR1 as WSHSY and CDR2 as SAAADI. This clonotype originated in an adult with rheumatoid arthritis. Sequenced input: CD8+ T cells sorted from blood. This chain links TRBV10-2 with TRBJ2-7; TRBD2 matches 10 bases. Written as DNA, the CDR3 is TGCGCCAGCAGTGAAGGCCTAGCGGGAGAGGGGTACGAGCAGTACTTC. Amino acids: CASSEGLAGEGYEQYF.